This T cell receptor beta chain was identified during a study of T cells in Graves' hyperthyroidism and ophthalmopathy. Diagnosis rested on symptoms, serum thyroxine and TRAb, thyroid ultrasound, and orbital computed tomography. TCR beta CDR3 sequences were amplified from RNA transcripts. HTBI primers were the set used in a first-round RT-PCR of the TCR CDR3. TCRdb reprocessed the multiplex PCR reads via MiXCR and lists one record per CDR3 protein. Seen here are 300,000 to 350,000 distinct CDR3 sequences, around 13% observed once, and the top ten hold roughly 24%. Looked up from germline, CDR1 is LGHDT and CDR2 is YNNKEL (reference sequence). There are 14 residues in the CDR3. V was clipped by 4 bases and J by 8 bases, with 12 bases between them.

What was sequenced was blood. The chain links TRBV3-1 to TRBJ1-6; a possible D gene is TRBD1 (5 bases). The receptor comes from a woman aged 30 to 39 with Graves' hyperthyroidism. The CDR3 DNA reads as TGTGCCAGCAGCCTCGGACACGGGGATTCACCCCTCCACTTT. Protein: CASSLGHGDSPLHF.